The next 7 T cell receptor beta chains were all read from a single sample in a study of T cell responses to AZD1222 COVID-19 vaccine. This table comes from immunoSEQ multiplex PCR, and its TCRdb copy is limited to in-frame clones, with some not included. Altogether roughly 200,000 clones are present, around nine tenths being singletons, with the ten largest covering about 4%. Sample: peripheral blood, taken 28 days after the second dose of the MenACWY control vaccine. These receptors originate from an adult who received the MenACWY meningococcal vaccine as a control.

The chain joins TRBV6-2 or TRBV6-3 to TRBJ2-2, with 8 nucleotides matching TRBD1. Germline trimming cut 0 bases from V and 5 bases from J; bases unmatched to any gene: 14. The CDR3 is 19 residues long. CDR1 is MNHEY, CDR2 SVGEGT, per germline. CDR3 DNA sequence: TGTGCCAGCAGTTACTCGAAGGTGCAGGGGGCGCCTCATACCGGGGAGCTGTTTTTT. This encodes CASSYSKVQGAPHTGELFF.

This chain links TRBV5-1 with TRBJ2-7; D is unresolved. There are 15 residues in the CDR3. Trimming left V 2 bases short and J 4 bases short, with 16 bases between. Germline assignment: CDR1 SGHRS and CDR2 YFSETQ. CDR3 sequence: CASSFLYGDLYEQYF. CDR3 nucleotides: TGCGCCAGCAGCTTTCTTTATGGGGATTTGTACGAGCAGTACTTC.

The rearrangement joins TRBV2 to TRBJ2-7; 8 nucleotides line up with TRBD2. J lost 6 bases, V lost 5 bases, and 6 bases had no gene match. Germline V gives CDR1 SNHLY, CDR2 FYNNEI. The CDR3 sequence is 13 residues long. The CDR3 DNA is TGTGCCAGCAGTTGGACTAGCACGGTCGAGCAGTACTTC. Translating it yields CASSWTSTVEQYF.

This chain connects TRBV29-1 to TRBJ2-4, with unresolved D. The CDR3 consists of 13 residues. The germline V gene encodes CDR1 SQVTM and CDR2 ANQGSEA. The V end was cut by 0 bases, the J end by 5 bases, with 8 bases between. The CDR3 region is CSVEDPNQNIQYF. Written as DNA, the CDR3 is TGCAGCGTTGAAGATCCGAACCAAAACATTCAGTACTTC. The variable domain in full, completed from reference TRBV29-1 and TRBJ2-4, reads SAVISQKPSRDICQRGTSLTIQCQVDSQVTMMFWYRQQPGQSLTLIATANQGSEATYESGFVIDKFPISRPNLTFSTLTVSNMSPEDSSIYLCSVEDPNQNIQYFGAGTRLSVL.

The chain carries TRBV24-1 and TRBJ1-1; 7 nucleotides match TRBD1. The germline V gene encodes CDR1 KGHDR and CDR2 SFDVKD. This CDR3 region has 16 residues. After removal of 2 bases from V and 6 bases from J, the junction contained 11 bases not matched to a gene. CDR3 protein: CATSDSGQPFPAEAFF. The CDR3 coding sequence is TGTGCCACCAGTGATTCGGGACAGCCTTTCCCCGCTGAAGCTTTCTTT.

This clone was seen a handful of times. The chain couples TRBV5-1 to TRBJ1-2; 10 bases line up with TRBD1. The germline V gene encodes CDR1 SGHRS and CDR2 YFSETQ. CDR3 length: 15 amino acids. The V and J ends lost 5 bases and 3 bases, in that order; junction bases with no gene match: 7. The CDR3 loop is CASSRQGANDYGYTF. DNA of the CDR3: TGCGCCAGCAGTCGACAGGGGGCAAACGACTATGGCTACACCTTC.

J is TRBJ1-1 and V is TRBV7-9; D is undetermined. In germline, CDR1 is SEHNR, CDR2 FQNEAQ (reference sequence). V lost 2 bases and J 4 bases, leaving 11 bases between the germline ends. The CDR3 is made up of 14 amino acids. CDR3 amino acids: CASSLSMTGTEAFF. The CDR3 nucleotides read TGTGCCAGCAGCTTATCTATGACTGGCACTGAAGCTTTCTTT.